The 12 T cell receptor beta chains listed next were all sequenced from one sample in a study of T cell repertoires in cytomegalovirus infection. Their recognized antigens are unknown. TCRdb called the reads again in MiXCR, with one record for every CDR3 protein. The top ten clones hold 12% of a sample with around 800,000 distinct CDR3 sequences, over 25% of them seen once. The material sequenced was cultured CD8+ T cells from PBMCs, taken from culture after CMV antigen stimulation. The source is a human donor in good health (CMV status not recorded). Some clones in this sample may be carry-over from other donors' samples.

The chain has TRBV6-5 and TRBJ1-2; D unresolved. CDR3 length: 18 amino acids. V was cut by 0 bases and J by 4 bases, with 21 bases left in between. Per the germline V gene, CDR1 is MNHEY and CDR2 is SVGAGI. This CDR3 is CASSYSMGQPITIYGYTF. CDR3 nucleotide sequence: TGTGCCAGCAGTTACTCGATGGGCCAACCCATAACTATCTATGGCTACACCTTC.

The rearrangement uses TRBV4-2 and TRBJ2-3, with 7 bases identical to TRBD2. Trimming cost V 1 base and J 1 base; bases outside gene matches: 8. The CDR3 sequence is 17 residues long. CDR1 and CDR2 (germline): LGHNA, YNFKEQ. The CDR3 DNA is TGTGCCAGCAGCCAAGCATTCCTAGCGGCCCGCACAGATACGCAGTATTTT. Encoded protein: CASSQAFLAARTDTQYF.

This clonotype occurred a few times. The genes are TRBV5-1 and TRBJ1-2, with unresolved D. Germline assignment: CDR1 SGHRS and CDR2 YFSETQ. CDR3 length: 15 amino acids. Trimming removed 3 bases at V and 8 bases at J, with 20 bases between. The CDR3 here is CASSSDPGNYQGYTF. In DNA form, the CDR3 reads TGCGCCAGCAGCTCCGATCCGGGGAACTATCAGGGCTACACCTTC.

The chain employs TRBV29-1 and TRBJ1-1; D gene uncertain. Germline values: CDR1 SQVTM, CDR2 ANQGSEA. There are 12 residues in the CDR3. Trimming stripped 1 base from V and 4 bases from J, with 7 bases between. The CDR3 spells CSVEGGGTEAFF. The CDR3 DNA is TGCAGCGTTGAAGGAGGAGGCACTGAAGCTTTCTTT.

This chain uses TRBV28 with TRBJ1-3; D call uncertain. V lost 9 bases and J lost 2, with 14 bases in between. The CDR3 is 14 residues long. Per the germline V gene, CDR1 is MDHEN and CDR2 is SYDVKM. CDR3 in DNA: TGTGCCAGTTCAATGTTAGGGCCTGGAAACACCATATATTTT. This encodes CASSMLGPGNTIYF.

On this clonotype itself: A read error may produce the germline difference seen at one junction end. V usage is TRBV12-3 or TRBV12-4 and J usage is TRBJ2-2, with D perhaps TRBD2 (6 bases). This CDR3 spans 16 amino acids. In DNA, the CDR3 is TGTGCCATCAGTTTAGTAGTTAGCGGATACACCGGGGAGCTGTTTTTT. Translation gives CAISLVVSGYTGELFF.

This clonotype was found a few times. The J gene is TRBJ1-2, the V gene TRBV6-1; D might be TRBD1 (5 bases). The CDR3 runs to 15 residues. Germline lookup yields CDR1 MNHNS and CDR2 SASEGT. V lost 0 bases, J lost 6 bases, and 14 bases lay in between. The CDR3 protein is CASSEALGATDGYTF. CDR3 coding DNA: TGTGCCAGCAGTGAAGCGTTAGGGGCGACGGATGGCTACACCTTC.

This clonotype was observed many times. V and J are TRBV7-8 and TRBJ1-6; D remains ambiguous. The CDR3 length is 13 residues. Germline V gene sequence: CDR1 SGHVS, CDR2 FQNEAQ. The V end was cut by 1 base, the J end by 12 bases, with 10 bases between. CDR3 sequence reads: CASSLVDSRPLHF. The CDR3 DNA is TGTGCCAGCAGCTTAGTAGACTCCCGACCCCTCCACTTT.

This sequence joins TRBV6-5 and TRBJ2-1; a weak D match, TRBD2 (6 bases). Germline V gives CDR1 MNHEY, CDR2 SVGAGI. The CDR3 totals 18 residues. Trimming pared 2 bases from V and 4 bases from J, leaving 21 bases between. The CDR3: CASSYSGGGLTAYNEQFF. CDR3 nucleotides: TGTGCCAGCAGTTACAGTGGGGGAGGACTGACAGCTTACAATGAGCAGTTCTTC.

CDR3 in amino acids: CASSFSNSYEQYF. For the CDR3, the DNA is TGTGCCAGTAGCTTCTCGAACTCCTACGAGCAGTACTTC. The chain recombines TRBV19 with TRBJ2-7; D unclear. The CDR3 runs 13 residues. V was clipped by 6 bases and J by 0 bases, with 9 bases between them. Germline V gives CDR1 LNHDA, CDR2 SQIVND (reference sequence).

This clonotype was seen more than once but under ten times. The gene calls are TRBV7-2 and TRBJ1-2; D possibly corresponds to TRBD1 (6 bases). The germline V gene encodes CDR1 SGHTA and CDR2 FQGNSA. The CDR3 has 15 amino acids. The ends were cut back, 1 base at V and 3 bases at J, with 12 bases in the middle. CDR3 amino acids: CASSLGGADDYGYTF. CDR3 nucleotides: TGTGCCAGCAGCTTAGGGGGGGCTGACGACTATGGCTACACCTTC.

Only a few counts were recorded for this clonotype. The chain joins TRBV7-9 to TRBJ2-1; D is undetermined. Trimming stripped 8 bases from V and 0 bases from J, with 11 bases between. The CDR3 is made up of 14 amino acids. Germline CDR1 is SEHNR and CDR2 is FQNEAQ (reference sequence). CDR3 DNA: TGTGCCAGCGGTGGTGCGGACTCCTACAATGAGCAGTTCTTC. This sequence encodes CASGGADSYNEQFF.